This T cell receptor beta chain came from a study of shared clonotypes between healthy human individuals. V lost 5 bases and J lost 11; bases outside the gene matches: 13. The germline gives CDR1 SQVTM, CDR2 ANQGSEA. This CDR3 is 14 amino acids long. The naive CD8 subset, CD45RO-negative cells positively selected for CCR7, excluded terminally differentiated effector memory CD45RA+ cells. Some clones are missing from TCRdb's copy, which holds only in-frame ones; the method was immunoSEQ multiplex PCR. The table includes about 2.1 million clones, under 95% detected once. The origin of this receptor is a man younger than 35 in good health. Some clones in this sample may be carry-over from other donors' samples. The chain recombines TRBV29-1 with TRBJ1-5; 9 nucleotides align to TRBD1. Sequencing was performed on naive CD8+ T cells from PBMCs. The CDR3 protein is CSVSGGTGFNSQHF. Here the CDR3 DNA reads TGCAGCGTTTCCGGAGGGACAGGGTTCAATTCCCAGCATTTT.